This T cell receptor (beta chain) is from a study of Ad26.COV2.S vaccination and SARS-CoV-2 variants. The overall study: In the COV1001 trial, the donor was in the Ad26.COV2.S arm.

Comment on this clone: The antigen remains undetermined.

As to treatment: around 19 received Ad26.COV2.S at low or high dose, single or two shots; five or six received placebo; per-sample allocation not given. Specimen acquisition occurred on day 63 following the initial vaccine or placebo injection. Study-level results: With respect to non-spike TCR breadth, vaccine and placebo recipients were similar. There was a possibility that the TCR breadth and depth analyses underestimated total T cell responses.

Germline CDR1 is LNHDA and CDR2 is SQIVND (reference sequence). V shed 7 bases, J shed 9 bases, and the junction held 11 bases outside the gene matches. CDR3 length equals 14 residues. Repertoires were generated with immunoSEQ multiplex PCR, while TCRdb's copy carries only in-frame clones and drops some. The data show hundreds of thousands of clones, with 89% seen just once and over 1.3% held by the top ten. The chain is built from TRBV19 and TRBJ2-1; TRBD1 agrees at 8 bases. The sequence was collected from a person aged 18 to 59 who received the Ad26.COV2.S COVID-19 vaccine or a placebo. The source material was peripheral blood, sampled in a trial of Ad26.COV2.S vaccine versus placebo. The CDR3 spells CASNTQGAHGEQFF. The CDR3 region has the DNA TGTGCCAGTAATACTCAGGGGGCTCACGGTGAGCAGTTCTTC.